The 12 T cell receptor beta chains below all came from one sample that was sequenced in a study of Ad26.COV2.S vaccination and SARS-CoV-2 variants. Generated by immunoSEQ multiplex PCR, the TCRdb table keeps only in-frame clones and is missing some. Of around 370,000 clones listed, more than 75% are singletons. Treatment meaning: around 19 received Ad26.COV2.S at low or high dose, single or two shots; 5 received placebo; per-sample allocation not given. Following the first vaccine or placebo injection, samples were taken on day 63. The source material was peripheral blood, sampled in a trial of Ad26.COV2.S vaccine versus placebo. Source of these receptors: a person aged 18-60 years who received the Ad26.COV2.S COVID-19 vaccine or a placebo.

The chain links TRBV30 to TRBJ2-2; tentatively, D is TRBD1 (5 bases). The CDR3 length is 15 residues. Trimming cost V 0 bases and J 1 base, with 9 bases left between them. Germline V gene lookup returns CDR1 GTSNPN and CDR2 SVGIG (reference sequence). The CDR3 here is CAWSVLDMNTGELFF. The CDR3 coding sequence is TGTGCCTGGAGTGTACTGGACATGAACACCGGGGAGCTGTTTTTT.

The rearrangement links TRBV13 to TRBJ2-1; 10 positions agree with TRBD2. The CDR3 has 16 amino acids. After removal of 1 base from V and 9 bases from J, the junction contained 9 bases not matched to a gene. Germline assignment: CDR1 PRHDT and CDR2 FYEKMQ (reference sequence). Here the CDR3 reads CASSLVLAGGHSEQFF. CDR3 sequence (DNA): TGTGCCAGCAGCTTAGTTTTAGCGGGGGGCCATAGTGAGCAGTTCTTC.

V is TRBV27 and J is TRBJ2-7; D might be TRBD1 or TRBD2, each matching 5 bases. Trimming left V 3 bases short and J 3 bases short, with 15 bases between. CDR3 length: 15 residues. Germline V lookup: CDR1 MNHEY, CDR2 SMNVEV (reference sequence). CDR3 DNA: TGTGCCAGCAGTTTCTCCGGTAGGGGAGTCTACGAGCAGTACTTC. It encodes CASSFSGRGVYEQYF.

The chain recombines TRBV19 with TRBJ1-6; D call uncertain. V gave up 8 bases and J gave up 7 bases, with 9 bases separating them. The CDR3 covers 12 residues. CDR1 and CDR2 from the germline V gene are LNHDA and SQIVND (reference sequence). CDR3 bases: TGTGCCAGTTCTTATACGAATTCACCCCTCCACTTT. Residues: CASSYTNSPLHF. Complete variable domain (other parts from reference TRBV19 and TRBJ1-6): DGGITQSPKYLFRKEGQNVTLSCEQNLNHDAMYWYRQDPGQGLRLIYYSQIVNDFQKGDIAEGYSVSREKKESFPLTVTSAQKNPTAFYLCASSYTNSPLHFGNGTRLTVT.

V is TRBV3-1 (or the pseudogene TRBV3-2) and J is TRBJ1-5; a weak D match, TRBD1 (5 bases). Germline V gives CDR1 LGHDT, CDR2 YNNKEL (reference sequence). The CDR3 has 13 residues. V was shortened by 3 bases and J by 6 bases, with 9 bases between the two germline ends. The CDR3, as DNA: TGTGCCAGCAGCCATGGGGGTAGTCAGCCCCAGCATTTT. Its translation: CASSHGGSQPQHF.

This chain connects TRBV9 to TRBJ1-4; 8 nucleotides match TRBD1. The CDR3 runs 16 residues. V was pared by 2 bases and J by 4 bases, with 7 bases of the junction left unmatched. Germline CDR1 reads SGDLS; CDR2 reads YYNGEE. CDR3 loop: CASSVQGQGHNEKLFF. The CDR3 DNA sequence: TGTGCCAGCAGCGTTCAAGGACAGGGCCATAATGAAAAACTGTTTTTT. The whole variable domain, remainder taken from reference TRBV9 and TRBJ1-4, is DSGVTQTPKHLITATGQRVTLRCSPRSGDLSVYWYQQSLDQGLQFLIQYYNGEERAKGNILERFSAQQFPDLHSELNLSSLELGDSALYFCASSVQGQGHNEKLFFGSGTQLSVL.

The J gene is TRBJ2-7, the V gene TRBV2; D is ambiguous. The germline V gene encodes CDR1 SNHLY and CDR2 FYNNEI. The CDR3 is made up of 13 amino acids. The V and J ends lost 6 bases and 4 bases respectively, with 13 bases between them. The CDR3 DNA is TGTGCCAGCAGCTCTACTTTTAGATACGAGCAGTACTTC. Translated: CASSSTFRYEQYF.

The gene calls are TRBV20-1 and TRBJ2-6, with D unresolved. The V end lost 4 bases, the J end lost 4 bases, and 2 bases lay between the germline ends. The germline V gene encodes CDR1 DFQATT and CDR2 SNEGSKA (reference sequence). The CDR3 loop spans 11 amino acids. The CDR3 sequence: CSATGANVLTF. In DNA, the CDR3 is TGCAGTGCTACCGGGGCCAACGTCCTGACTTTC.

CDR3 DNA: TGCAGCGTCCTGACAGGGTTCTCCTACGAGCAGTACTTC. Its protein is CSVLTGFSYEQYF. J is TRBJ2-7 and V is TRBV29-1; 7 nucleotides line up with TRBD1. J lost 0 bases, V lost 6 bases, and 5 bases had no gene match. CDR1 SQVTM and CDR2 ANQGSEA come from the germline V gene. This CDR3 is 13 amino acids long.

The genes are TRBV19 and TRBJ1-1, with D tentatively TRBD1 (5 bases). Germline V gene lookup returns CDR1 LNHDA and CDR2 SQIVND (reference sequence). This CDR3 region has 15 residues. V was pared by 4 bases and J by 5 bases, with 17 bases between. CDR3 in DNA: TGTGCCAGTAGTAGGGACGGATCCTTGGGGACTGAAGCTTTCTTT. Protein sequence: CASSRDGSLGTEAFF.

The chain combines TRBV28 with TRBJ1-1; D gene uncertain. The CDR3 has 13 amino acids. The V gene lost 7 bases and the J gene lost 3 bases, with 12 bases spanning the gap. Germline V gene data show CDR1 as MDHEN and CDR2 as SYDVKM. CDR3 region: CASINRVYTEAFF. DNA of the CDR3: TGTGCCAGCATAAACCGGGTCTACACTGAAGCTTTCTTT.

In its sample, this clone was seen once. The chain joins TRBV28 to TRBJ2-2, with D possibly matching TRBD2 (6 bases). The germline V and J ends were trimmed by 5 bases and 6 bases, with 22 bases remaining between them. The CDR3 has 17 amino acids. CDR1 is MDHEN, CDR2 SYDVKM, per germline. This CDR3 is CASSMGGMRGRAGELFF. CDR3 bases: TGTGCCAGCAGTATGGGCGGGATGCGGGGAAGGGCCGGGGAGCTGTTTTTT.